This passage covers 11 T cell receptor beta chains from one sample sequenced in a study of blood T cell repertoires in COVID-19 (dated by TCRdb to 2018 to 2020). The method behind the library was the immunoSEQ multiplex PCR assay. Drawn from immuneACCESS, this table holds only the in-frame rearrangements with V and J called that TCRdb kept. Clones are partly lost; checked studies trace under half to an unresolved V gene and leave the rest unexplained. This sample lists 350,000 to 450,000 clones; 89% were detected once. The ten largest clonotypes hold less than 2% of the sample. The sample consisted of PBMCs or T cells enriched from blood (not recorded which). The origin of the receptors is a woman in her twenties or thirties who had recovered from COVID-19.

The chain is built from TRBV6-5 and TRBJ1-3; D might be TRBD1 (6 bases). CDR3 length equals 13 residues. V lost 2 bases to trimming and J lost 4 bases, with 6 bases between them. CDR1 is MNHEY, CDR2 SVGAGI, per germline. In DNA, the CDR3 is TGTGCCAGCAGTTACACAGGGGGAAACACCATATATTTT. Translation gives CASSYTGGNTIYF.

The gene calls are TRBV4-1 and TRBJ2-3; D unresolved. Germline-derived CDR1 and CDR2 are MGHRA and YSYEKL. V was trimmed by 4 bases and J by 3 bases, leaving 17 bases between them. The CDR3 runs to 16 residues. This chain's CDR3 is CASSLAPVGVTDTQYF. In nucleotides, the CDR3 is TGCGCCAGCAGCCTGGCACCAGTAGGAGTTACAGATACGCAGTATTTT.

The V gene is TRBV27, the J gene TRBJ2-3, with D tentatively TRBD1 (5 bases). V lost 2 bases and J lost 6, with 9 bases in between. Per germline, CDR1 MNHEY and CDR2 SMNVEV (reference sequence). The CDR3 runs 13 residues. The CDR3 nucleotides read TGTGCCAGCAGTTTAGATTCAGGGGATACGCAGTATTTT. Its protein is CASSLDSGDTQYF.

V gene TRBV24-1 combines with J gene TRBJ2-1; the match to TRBD1 covers 8 bases. This CDR3 has 15 amino acids. V lost 3 bases, J lost 2 bases, and 2 bases stayed unmatched. CDR1 KGHDR and CDR2 SFDVKD come from the germline V gene. CDR3 DNA: TGTGCCACCAGTGATCCCAGGGGGCCCTACAATGAGCAGTTCTTC. Translated, it gives CATSDPRGPYNEQFF.

The chain recombines TRBV24-1 with TRBJ2-1, with a possible D match to TRBD1 (6 bases). The ends were cut back, 12 bases at V and 2 bases at J, with 13 bases in the middle. CDR1 is KGHDR, CDR2 SFDVKD, per germline. CDR3 length equals 13 residues. This CDR3 reads CASGTSTYNEQFF. The DNA for the CDR3 is TGTGCCTCTGGGACATCCACCTACAATGAGCAGTTCTTC.

The V and J genes are TRBV29-1 and TRBJ1-2, with 9 bases identical to TRBD1. Germline V gene sequence: CDR1 SQVTM, CDR2 ANQGSEA. V dropped 7 bases and J dropped 7; count of bases not matched to a gene: 10. The CDR3 runs to 13 residues. The CDR3 nucleotides read TGCAGCGGGCTAACCGGGACAGGGTTTGGCTACACCTTC. Translating it yields CSGLTGTGFGYTF.

V gene TRBV2 combines with J gene TRBJ2-3; TRBD1 might be the D (6 bases). The CDR3 runs to 16 residues. Per the germline V gene, CDR1 is SNHLY and CDR2 is FYNNEI. Trimming took off 2 bases at V and 2 bases at J, with 14 bases between the two ends. The CDR3 DNA reads as TGTGCCAGCAGTGAAATCCCTCAGGGGCTCACAGATACGCAGTATTTT. Protein: CASSEIPQGLTDTQYF. Variable domain in full (rest from reference TRBV2 and TRBJ2-3): EPEVTQTPSHQVTQMGQEVILRCVPISNHLYFYWYRQILGQKVEFLVSFYNNEISEKSEIFDDQFSVERPDGSNFTLKIRSTKLEDSAMYFCASSEIPQGLTDTQYFGPGTRLTVL.

This chain links TRBV30 with TRBJ1-1, with D maybe TRBD1 (5 bases). CDR1 is GTSNPN and CDR2 is SVGIG in the germline V gene (reference sequence). The V end was cut by 4 bases, the J end by 1 base, with 10 bases between. The CDR3 sequence is 13 residues long. Here the CDR3 DNA reads TGTGCCTGGACGGGCGGGACGAACACTGAAGCTTTCTTT. Encoded protein: CAWTGGTNTEAFF.

This clone was recorded only once. The chain links TRBV5-5 to TRBJ2-2; TRBD1 agrees at 9 bases. Germline loops: CDR1 SGHKS, CDR2 YYEKEE (reference sequence). V was clipped by 4 bases and J by 0 bases; unmatched bases: 10. The CDR3 has 18 amino acids. Here the CDR3 reads CASSVTGGPAANTGELFF. In nucleotides, the CDR3 is TGTGCCAGCAGCGTAACAGGGGGCCCAGCCGCGAACACCGGGGAGCTGTTTTTT.

The chain is built from TRBV12-5 and TRBJ2-2; a weak D match, TRBD1 (5 bases). This CDR3 contains 13 residues. CDR1 and CDR2 from the germline V gene are LGHNT and FRNRAP. V was trimmed by 6 bases and J by 1 base, leaving 6 bases between them. CDR3 region: CASGTGNTGELFF. DNA for the CDR3: TGTGCTAGTGGCACAGGGAACACCGGGGAGCTGTTTTTT.

The rearrangement joins TRBV30 to TRBJ2-1, with D maybe TRBD2 (6 bases). Germline V gives CDR1 GTSNPN, CDR2 SVGIG (reference sequence). CDR3 length equals 13 residues. V lost 3 bases and J lost 5, with 11 bases in between. Here the CDR3 DNA reads TGTGCCTGGAGCGGGAGCTTGAACAATGAGCAGTTCTTC. It specifies CAWSGSLNNEQFF.